This TCR beta chain was obtained from a study of glioma-infiltrating T cells after dendritic cell vaccination. Looking at the study overall: Patients received autologous tumor lysate-pulsed dendritic cell vaccination between 2003 and 2012.

Germline values: CDR1 MDHEN, CDR2 SYDVKM. Trimming stripped 2 bases from V and 3 bases from J, with 7 bases between. The CDR3 contains 14 residues. On this clone itself: Its target is not known.

Study results and caveats: Patients with more pretreatment TILs had longer time to progression and survival.

The PCR used 60 V beta and 13 J beta primers. Only in-frame clones appear in the TCRdb table, and some are missing; sequencing was by immunoSEQ multiplex PCR. The sample carries around 73,000 clones, over 75% recorded once. None of the glioblastoma patients had an isocitrate dehydrogenase mutation. V gene TRBV28 combines with J gene TRBJ1-4; D is unresolved. The sequence was collected from a human donor with glioblastoma. Sequenced material: blood, taken before dendritic cell vaccination. The CDR3 region has the DNA TGTGCCAGCAGTTTACGCGGGCCTAATGAAAAACTGTTTTTT. Translation: CASSLRGPNEKLFF.